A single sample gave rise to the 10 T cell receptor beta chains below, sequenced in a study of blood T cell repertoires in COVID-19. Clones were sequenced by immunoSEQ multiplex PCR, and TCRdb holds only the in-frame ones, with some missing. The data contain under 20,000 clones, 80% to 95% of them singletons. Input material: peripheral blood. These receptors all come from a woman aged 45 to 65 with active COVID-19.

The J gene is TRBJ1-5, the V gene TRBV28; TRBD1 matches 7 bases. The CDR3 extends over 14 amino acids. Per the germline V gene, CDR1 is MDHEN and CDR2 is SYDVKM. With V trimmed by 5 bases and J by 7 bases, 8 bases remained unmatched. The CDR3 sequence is CASSPRQGGQPQHF. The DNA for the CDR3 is TGTGCCAGCAGTCCTAGACAGGGTGGGCAGCCCCAGCATTTT.

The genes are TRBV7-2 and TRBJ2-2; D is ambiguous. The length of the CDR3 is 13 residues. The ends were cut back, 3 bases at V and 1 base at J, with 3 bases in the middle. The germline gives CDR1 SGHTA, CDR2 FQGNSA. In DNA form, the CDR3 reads TGTGCCAGCAGCTTCCGGAACACCGGGGAGCTGTTTTTT. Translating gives CASSFRNTGELFF.

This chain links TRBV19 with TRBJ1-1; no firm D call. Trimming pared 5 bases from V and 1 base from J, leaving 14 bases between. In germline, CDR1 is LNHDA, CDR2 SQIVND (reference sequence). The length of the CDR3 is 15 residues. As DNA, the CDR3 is TGTGCCAGTAGTCCGGACGGGATCCAGAACACTGAAGCTTTCTTT. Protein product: CASSPDGIQNTEAFF.

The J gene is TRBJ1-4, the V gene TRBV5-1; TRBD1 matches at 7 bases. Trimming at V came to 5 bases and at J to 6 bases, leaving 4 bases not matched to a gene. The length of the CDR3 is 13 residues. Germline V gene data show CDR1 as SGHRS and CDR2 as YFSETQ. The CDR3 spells CASRDREDEKLFF. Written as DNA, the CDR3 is TGCGCCAGCAGAGACAGGGAAGATGAAAAACTGTTTTTT.

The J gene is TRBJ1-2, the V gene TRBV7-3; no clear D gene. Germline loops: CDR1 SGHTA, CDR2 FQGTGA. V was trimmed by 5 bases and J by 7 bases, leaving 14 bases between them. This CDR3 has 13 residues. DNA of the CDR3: TGTGCCAGCAGCCGATCGAGGGATTCTGGCTACACCTTC. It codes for CASSRSRDSGYTF. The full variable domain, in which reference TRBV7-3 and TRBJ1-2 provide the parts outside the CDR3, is GAGVSQTPSNKVTEKGKYVELRCDPISGHTALYWYRQSLGQGPEFLIYFQGTGAADDSGLPNDRFFAVRPEGSVSTLKIQRTERGDSAVYLCASSRSRDSGYTFGSGTRLTVV.

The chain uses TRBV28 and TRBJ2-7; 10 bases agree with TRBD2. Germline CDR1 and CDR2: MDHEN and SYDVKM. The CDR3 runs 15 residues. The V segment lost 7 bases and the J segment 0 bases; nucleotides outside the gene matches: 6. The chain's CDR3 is CASTPLAGSSYEQYF. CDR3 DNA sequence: TGTGCCAGCACCCCACTAGCGGGGAGCTCCTACGAGCAGTACTTC.

CDR3 region: CASSDGSNQPQHF. CDR3 nucleotides: TGTGCCAGCAGCGACGGGAGCAATCAGCCCCAGCATTTT. V and J are TRBV9 and TRBJ1-5, with D uncertain. CDR3 length equals 13 residues. Per the germline V gene, CDR1 is SGDLS and CDR2 is YYNGEE. The germline V and J ends were trimmed by 3 bases and 1 base, with 5 bases remaining between them.

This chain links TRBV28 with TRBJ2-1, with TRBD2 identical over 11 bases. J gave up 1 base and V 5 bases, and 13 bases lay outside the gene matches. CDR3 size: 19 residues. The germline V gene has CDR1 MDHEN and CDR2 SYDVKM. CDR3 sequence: CASSPVGLAEEGSYNEQFF. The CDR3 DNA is TGTGCCAGCAGTCCCGTGGGACTAGCGGAGGAAGGGTCCTACAATGAGCAGTTCTTC.

In DNA form, the CDR3 reads TGTGCCTGGAGTCATAAAAGCGGGAGGGTTACCTACGAGCAGTACTTC. This encodes CAWSHKSGRVTYEQYF. The genes are TRBV30 and TRBJ2-7, with 10 bases identical to TRBD2. This CDR3 region has 16 residues. J lost 2 bases, V lost 2 bases, and 9 bases had no gene match. CDR1 and CDR2 (germline): GTSNPN, SVGIG (reference sequence).

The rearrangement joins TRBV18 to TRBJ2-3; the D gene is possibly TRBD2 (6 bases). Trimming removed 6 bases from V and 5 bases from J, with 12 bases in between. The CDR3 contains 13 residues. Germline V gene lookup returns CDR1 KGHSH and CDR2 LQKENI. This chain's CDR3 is CASSGGLGDTQYF. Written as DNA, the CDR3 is TGTGCCAGCTCCGGGGGTCTGGGAGATACGCAGTATTTT.